The 16 T cell receptor beta chains below come from one sample, sequenced in a study of blood T cell repertoires in COVID-19. Assay: immunoSEQ multiplex PCR; the TCRdb copy retains only in-frame clones and omits some. This repertoire shows roughly 110,000 clones, just under 90% found once; its top ten account for 4.6%. Specimen: peripheral blood. These receptor sequences come from a woman between 50 and 59 years old with acute or convalescent COVID-19.

The CDR3 bases are TGTGCCAGCAGTTTAACAGGGCTCGGCTACACCTTC. Translated: CASSLTGLGYTF. The chain combines TRBV12-3 or TRBV12-4 with TRBJ1-2; a possible D gene is TRBD1 (6 bases). Trimming removed 2 bases at V and 8 bases at J, with 9 bases between. This CDR3 is built from 12 residues.

This chain joins TRBV10-3 and TRBJ2-7, with 10 bases identical to TRBD2. Trimming at V came to 11 bases and at J to 4 bases, leaving 11 bases not matched to a gene. Germline CDR1 is ENHRY and CDR2 is SYGVKD. This CDR3 region has 14 residues. The CDR3 DNA follows: TGTGCCGCAGCGGGGACTAGCGATCTTTACGAGCAGTACTTC. This translates into CAAAGTSDLYEQYF.

This chain connects TRBV6-5 to TRBJ2-1; D is possibly TRBD2 (5 bases). In germline, CDR1 is MNHEY, CDR2 SVGAGI. This CDR3 has 15 residues. V lost 2 bases, J lost 2 bases, and 10 bases lay in between. The CDR3 DNA follows: TGTGCCAGCAGTTACGGGAGCCTAGCCTACAATGAGCAGTTCTTC. This translates into CASSYGSLAYNEQFF.

The chain recombines TRBV19 with TRBJ1-1; no firm D call. Trimming took 7 bases from V and 8 from J, leaving 14 bases between them. CDR3 length equals 12 residues. The germline gives CDR1 LNHDA, CDR2 SQIVND (reference sequence). This chain's CDR3 is CASTHKSGEAFF. The CDR3 nucleotides read TGTGCCAGTACCCACAAAAGCGGCGAAGCTTTCTTT.

The rearrangement joins TRBV24-1 to TRBJ2-7; D might be TRBD2 (6 bases). Germline lookup yields CDR1 KGHDR and CDR2 SFDVKD. This CDR3 contains 17 residues. Trimming shortened V by 7 bases and J by 0 bases, and 21 bases separated the two germline ends. CDR3 in amino acids: CATSAGTLTQGSYEQYF. CDR3 sequence (DNA): TGTGCCACCAGCGCCGGGACTCTCACACAAGGCTCCTACGAGCAGTACTTC.

The chain uses TRBV25-1 and TRBJ1-1, with D possibly TRBD1 on 5 matching bases. The CDR3 is made up of 12 amino acids. In germline, CDR1 is MGHDK, CDR2 SYGVNS. Trimming removed 8 bases at V and 4 bases at J, with 11 bases between. Here the CDR3 reads CASENRPTEAFF. For the CDR3, the DNA is TGTGCCAGCGAAAACAGGCCCACTGAAGCTTTCTTT.

This clone was counted a few times. V usage is TRBV19 and J usage is TRBJ1-6; D not resolved. CDR3 size: 15 residues. CDR1 and CDR2 from the germline V gene are LNHDA and SQIVND (reference sequence). V shed 6 bases and J shed 1 base, with 10 bases lying between them. The DNA for the CDR3 is TGTGCCAGTAGCCTTACAAAGTCCTATAATTCACCCCTCCACTTT. This gives the protein CASSLTKSYNSPLHF.

The CDR3 spells CASRRLSTEAFF. As DNA, the CDR3 is TGTGCCAGCAGGAGGCTCTCCACTGAAGCTTTCTTT. This rearrangement joins TRBV2 to TRBJ1-1; D gene uncertain. The CDR3 spans 12 residues. Trimming left V 6 bases short and J 4 bases short, with 9 bases between. Germline V gene data show CDR1 as SNHLY and CDR2 as FYNNEI.

The chain combines TRBV12-3 or TRBV12-4 with TRBJ1-1, with D hard to call. The V end lost 8 bases, the J end lost 0 bases, and 7 bases lay between the germline ends. CDR3 size: 12 residues. The CDR3 DNA follows: TGTGCCAGCGGCCAGATGAACACTGAAGCTTTCTTT. It translates to CASGQMNTEAFF.

The V and J genes are TRBV10-1 and TRBJ1-1; tentative D call: TRBD1 (6 bases). The V gene's germline CDR1 is WNHNN and CDR2 SYGVQD (reference sequence). V was pared by 2 bases and J by 5 bases, with 6 bases between. CDR3 length: 12 residues. CDR3 sequence (DNA): TGCGCCAGCAGTGAGACAGGGACTGAAGCTTTCTTT. Amino acid sequence: CASSETGTEAFF.

The chain is built from TRBV12-3 or TRBV12-4 and TRBJ1-2; no definite D call. The V end was cut by 5 bases, the J end by 10 bases, with 2 bases between. The CDR3 is made up of 8 amino acids. As DNA, the CDR3 is TGTGCCAGCAGTCTCTACACCTTC. This codes for CASSLYTF.

V gene TRBV7-6 combines with J gene TRBJ1-3; D is undetermined. The ends were cut back, 1 base at V and 4 bases at J, with 8 bases in the middle. The CDR3 runs 14 residues. CDR1 is SGHVS and CDR2 is FNYEAQ in the germline V gene. The DNA of the CDR3 is TGTGCCAGCAGCTTAGAACGGTCGGGAAACACCATATATTTT. As protein: CASSLERSGNTIYF. Together with reference TRBV7-6 and TRBJ1-3, the CDR3 gives the full variable domain: GAGVSQSPRYKVTKRGQDVALRCDPISGHVSLYWYRQALGQGPEFLTYFNYEAQQDKSGLPNDRFSAERPEGSISTLTIQRTEQRDSAMYRCASSLERSGNTIYFGEGSWLTVV.

V and J are TRBV6-5 and TRBJ1-2; 12 bases fit TRBD1. V lost 6 bases, J lost 1 base, and 3 bases stayed unmatched. The CDR3 consists of 15 residues. The V gene's germline CDR1 is MNHEY and CDR2 SVGAGI. The CDR3 loop reads CASSGTGGINYGYTF. CDR3 bases: TGTGCCAGCAGCGGGACAGGGGGCATTAACTATGGCTACACCTTC.

This chain connects TRBV18 to TRBJ1-1; no reliable D call. CDR3 size: 16 residues. Trimming stripped 4 bases from V and 3 bases from J, with 18 bases between. Germline loops: CDR1 KGHSH, CDR2 LQKENI. This CDR3 reads CASSRGSTRGDTEAFF. The CDR3 nucleotides are TGTGCCAGCTCACGAGGTTCTACCAGAGGAGACACTGAAGCTTTCTTT.

The chain is built from TRBV7-2 and TRBJ1-2, with 9 positions matching TRBD1. CDR1 and CDR2 from the germline V gene are SGHTA and FQGNSA. CDR3 length equals 15 residues. V lost 6 bases, J lost 1 base, and 6 bases stayed unmatched. The CDR3 protein is CASSPGGQGNYGYTF. The CDR3 DNA is TGTGCCAGCAGTCCGGGGGGACAGGGTAACTATGGCTACACCTTC.

The chain employs TRBV29-1 and TRBJ1-1, with 7 bases that match TRBD1. The junction had 11 bases not matched to a gene; V was cut back by 5 bases and J by 8 bases. Looked up from germline, CDR1 is SQVTM and CDR2 is ANQGSEA. The CDR3 extends over 13 amino acids. CDR3 DNA sequence: TGCAGCGTTTTGGACAGGCAAAAAATCGAAGCTTTCTTT. This gives the protein CSVLDRQKIEAFF.